The T cell receptor (beta chain) described here comes from a study of T-cell reconstitution after alpha-beta-depleted transplantation in children. CDR1 is LGHDT and CDR2 is YNNKEL in the germline V gene (reference sequence). Trimming left V 8 bases short and J 8 bases short, with 16 bases between. This CDR3 comprises 13 residues. A TCRbeta library incorporating unique molecular identifiers was prepared. TCRdb reprocessed the PCR reads via MiXCR and lists one record per CDR3 protein. The table records approximately 490,000 distinct CDR3 sequences, around 13% of them present only once. This chain uses TRBV3-1 with TRBJ1-5, with unresolved D. The starting material was PBMCs from the stem cell graft donor, obtained from the stem cell graft. This receptor was identified in a human donor who donated a stem cell graft to a child with combined immunodeficiency. Here the CDR3 reads CASCWTHREPQHF. CDR3 sequence (DNA): TGTGCCAGCTGTTGGACTCATAGAGAGCCCCAGCATTTT.